The rows below give T cell receptor beta chains drawn from one sample of a study of Ad26.COV2.S vaccination and SARS-CoV-2 variants. The table came from immunoSEQ multiplex PCR; TCRdb's copy has only in-frame clones and leaves some out. Seen here are about 350,000 clones, 88% observed once, and the top ten hold approximately 5.9%. Sequenced material: peripheral blood, taken in a trial of Ad26.COV2.S vaccine versus placebo. The receptors stem from a person between 18 and 60 years old who received the Ad26.COV2.S COVID-19 vaccine or a placebo. CDR3s include the opening cysteine and the closing phenylalanine or tryptophan. D genes are given only for firm matches. Only some rows state a clone size, as once, few, many or a class for expanded clones.

size,D,J,V,CDR3,DNA
-,-,TRBJ1-1,TRBV7-3,CASSSGAEAFF,TGTGCCAGCAGCTCAGGTGCGGAAGCTTTCTTT
-,TRBD1,TRBJ1-1,TRBV12-3/TRBV12-4,CASSWDSRGRAFF,TGTGCCAGCAGTTGGGATTCCAGGGGGAGAGCTTTCTTT
-,TRBD1,TRBJ1-6,TRBV25-1,CASSISRQGDNSPLHF,TGTGCCAGCAGTATTTCGAGACAGGGGGATAATTCACCCCTCCACTTT
once,-,TRBJ2-7,TRBV5-1,CASSLAREIYEQYF,TGCGCCAGCAGCTTGGCCCGAGAGATCTACGAGCAGTACTTC
-,-,TRBJ1-1,TRBV3-1/TRBV3-2,CASSQVAGTEAFF,TGTGCCAGCAGCCAAGTTGCGGGGACTGAAGCTTTCTTT
-,-,TRBJ2-1,TRBV2,CASSEGGRVGNEQFF,TGTGCCAGCAGTGAAGGGGGACGGGTGGGCAATGAGCAGTTCTTC
few,TRBD1,TRBJ1-5,TRBV7-2,CASTHDRVGNQPQHF,TGTGCCAGCACGCACGACAGGGTCGGCAATCAGCCCCAGCATTTT
-,-,TRBJ1-2,TRBV3-1/TRBV3-2,CASSQAGYYGYTF,TGTGCCAGCAGCCAAGCCGGATACTATGGCTACACCTTC
-,TRBD2,TRBJ2-7,TRBV25-1,CASSGPAGVLGEQYF,TGTGCCAGCAGTGGGCCAGCGGGAGTGCTAGGCGAGCAGTACTTC
-,-,TRBJ2-2,TRBV7-9,CASSLAVGVGTGELFF,TGTGCCAGCAGCTTAGCGGTAGGGGTCGGCACCGGGGAGCTGTTTTTT
-,-,TRBJ1-2,TRBV30,CAWSVGGSGGYTF,TGTGCCTGGAGTGTCGGTGGATCAGGGGGCTACACCTTC
once,-,TRBJ1-2,TRBV27,CASSLSGTHYGYTF,TGTGCCAGCAGTTTATCCGGGACACATTATGGCTACACCTTC
-,-,TRBJ1-5,TRBV5-8,CASSLGGRGGGSNQPQHF,TGTGCCAGCAGCTTGGGCGGACGTGGGGGAGGAAGCAATCAGCCCCAGCATTTT
-,TRBD1,TRBJ1-5,TRBV7-9,CASSLSTGNQPQHF,TGTGCCAGCAGCTTGTCGACAGGGAATCAGCCCCAGCATTTT
-,-,TRBJ1-6,TRBV6-6,CASQTEVRGSPLHF,TGTGCCAGCCAAACCGAGGTCCGGGGTTCACCCCTCCACTTT
-,-,TRBJ2-3,TRBV11-2,CASSLRADTQYF,TGTGCCAGCAGCTTACGCGCAGATACGCAGTATTTT
-,TRBD2,TRBJ2-2,TRBV6-1,CASSDYSGGRNTGELFF,TGTGCCAGCAGTGACTACTCGGGGGGGAGGAACACCGGGGAGCTGTTTTTT
-,-,TRBJ2-1,TRBV25-1,CASSEYESSYNEQFF,TGTGCCAGCAGTGAATACGAGAGCTCCTACAATGAGCAGTTCTTC